Following are 30 T cell receptor beta chains from one sample sequenced in a study of shared clonotypes between healthy human individuals (TCRdb year 2020). The library relied on the immunoSEQ multiplex PCR assay. The immuneACCESS repertoire file appears here via TCRdb, limited to in-frame rearrangements. These files lack a portion of the clones; in checked studies, under half of the deficit traces to unresolved V genes, and the cause of the others is not known. Present in this sample are 650,000 to 700,000 clones, 90% of which were seen just once. Roughly 36% of the sample belongs to the ten largest clones. Material: memory CD8+ T cells from PBMCs. This specimen's cell subset or site label, per the study, means: CD45RO+ cells pooled with CCR7-negative TemRA cells. All receptors come from a young man in good health. Some clones in this sample may be carry-over from other donors' samples.

The chain combines TRBV7-6 with TRBJ2-1, with TRBD2 matching over 10 bases. The CDR3 loop spans 17 amino acids. The J segment lost 1 base and the V segment lost 0 bases, leaving 3 bases of the junction unmatched. Germline loops: CDR1 SGHVS, CDR2 FNYEAQ. This CDR3 is CASSLAQREGSYNEQFF. CDR3 DNA sequence: TGTGCCAGCAGCTTAGCCCAGCGGGAGGGTTCCTACAATGAGCAGTTCTTC.

The chain uses TRBV7-9 and TRBJ1-2; 7 bases are a match to TRBD1. Germline loops: CDR1 SEHNR, CDR2 FQNEAQ (reference sequence). J was trimmed by 5 bases and V by 0 bases; bases with no gene match: 3. The CDR3 totals 14 residues. The CDR3 region has the DNA TGTGCCAGCAGCTTAGCGTCAGGGGGTTATGGCTACACCTTC. It codes for CASSLASGGYGYTF.

The genes are TRBV10-3 and TRBJ2-7; TRBD1 matches 11 bases. The ends lost 6 bases at V and 5 bases at J; junction bases unmatched: 3. This CDR3 has 13 amino acids. Germline-derived CDR1 and CDR2 are ENHRY and SYGVKD. The CDR3 nucleotides are TGTGCCATCAGCCCGGGACAGGGGGACGAGCAGTACTTC. Translation gives CAISPGQGDEQYF.

The chain has TRBV27 and TRBJ2-7; D is ambiguous. This CDR3 is built from 13 residues. The V end lost 2 bases, the J end lost 3 bases, and 8 bases lay between the germline ends. Germline CDR1 reads MNHEY; CDR2 reads SMNVEV (reference sequence). The CDR3 sequence: CASSLGPFYEQYF. CDR3 nucleotide sequence: TGTGCCAGCAGTTTAGGCCCCTTCTACGAGCAGTACTTC.

The gene calls are TRBV11-2 and TRBJ2-7; D gene ambiguous. V lost 1 base and J 4 bases, leaving 11 bases between the germline ends. The CDR3 extends over 14 amino acids. The germline V gene has CDR1 SGHAT and CDR2 FQNNGV. The CDR3 DNA reads as TGTGCCAGCAGCTTAGTAGGACCGGGTTACGAGCAGTACTTC. It encodes CASSLVGPGYEQYF.

The chain uses TRBV5-8 and TRBJ1-5; TRBD1 might be the D (5 bases). Germline CDR1 is SGHTS and CDR2 is YDEGEE. Trimming shortened V by 1 base and J by 4 bases, and 15 bases separated the two germline ends. The CDR3 covers 16 residues. This CDR3 reads CASSLWGRALNQPQHF. As DNA, the CDR3 is TGTGCCAGCAGCTTGTGGGGCAGGGCACTAAATCAGCCCCAGCATTTT.

CDR3 loop: CASSFPAGSSYEQYF. The CDR3 nucleotides read TGTGCCAGCAGTTTCCCGGCGGGGAGCTCCTACGAGCAGTACTTC. The chain joins TRBV28 to TRBJ2-7; possible D gene TRBD2, 6 bases. Looked up from germline, CDR1 is MDHEN and CDR2 is SYDVKM. The CDR3 totals 15 residues. V lost 3 bases and J 0 bases, leaving 12 bases between the germline ends.

The rearrangement links TRBV7-9 to TRBJ2-7; TRBD1 agrees at 9 bases. This CDR3 has 14 residues. The junction had 3 bases not matched to a gene; V was cut back by 5 bases and J by 1 base. Germline values: CDR1 SEHNR, CDR2 FQNEAQ (reference sequence). The CDR3 region has the DNA TGTGCCAGCAGCATACAGGGGGCGTCCTACGAGCAGTACTTC. It codes for CASSIQGASYEQYF.

The CDR3 nucleotides are TGTGCCATCAGTGAGTCCGGCAGGGGGAAAGCTATCACCGGGGAGCTGTTTTTT. As protein: CAISESGRGKAITGELFF. The chain couples TRBV10-3 to TRBJ2-2, with TRBD1 matching 7 bases. Germline CDR1 ENHRY, CDR2 SYGVKD. The CDR3 loop spans 18 amino acids. Trimming at V came to 0 bases and at J to 4 bases, leaving 11 bases not matched to a gene.

The rearrangement links TRBV29-1 to TRBJ2-5; D is tentatively TRBD1 or TRBD2 (6 bases each). The end of the DNA fits TRBJ2-7 better, so the J call may be wrong. This CDR3 spans 13 amino acids. CDR1 is SQVTM and CDR2 is ANQGSEA in the germline V gene. DNA of the CDR3: TGCAGCGTTGGGGGGGCTTATTCCTACGAGCAGTACTTC. As protein: CSVGGAYSYEQYF.

The CDR3 reads CASGDMGEQYF. DNA of the CDR3: TGTGCCAGCGGGGACATGGGGGAGCAGTACTTC. The J gene is TRBJ2-7, the V gene TRBV6-6, with D possibly TRBD1 on 6 matching bases. CDR1 is MNHNY and CDR2 is SVGAGI in the germline V gene (reference sequence). Trimming removed 8 bases at V and 7 bases at J, with 12 bases between. The CDR3 is made up of 11 amino acids.

The chain recombines TRBV7-9 with TRBJ2-7; D is unresolved. The CDR3 contains 13 residues. The V end lost 9 bases, the J end lost 3 bases, and 15 bases lay between the germline ends. CDR1 and CDR2 (germline): SEHNR, FQNEAQ (reference sequence). The CDR3 here is CASQPTNFYEQYF. Written as DNA, the CDR3 is TGTGCCAGTCAACCGACAAATTTCTACGAGCAGTACTTC.

The chain employs TRBV14 and TRBJ2-7; D unresolved. Germline CDR1 SGHDN, CDR2 FVKESK. Trimming stripped 2 bases from V and 3 bases from J, with 23 bases between. The CDR3 runs 18 residues. CDR3 in amino acids: CASSQLALLRVIYYEQYF. In DNA, the CDR3 is TGTGCCAGCAGCCAATTAGCCCTTCTTCGGGTAATATACTACGAGCAGTACTTC.

This clone showed up just a few times. The chain joins TRBV7-9 to TRBJ1-1, with D perhaps matching TRBD1 (5 bases). Per the germline V gene, CDR1 is SEHNR and CDR2 is FQNEAQ (reference sequence). The V end was cut by 6 bases, the J end by 8 bases, with 13 bases between. The CDR3 spans 12 residues. The CDR3 sequence: CASSSLTVEAFF. The CDR3, as DNA: TGTGCCAGCAGTTCGCTGACAGTAGAAGCTTTCTTT.

The table lists this clone with a count of one. The chain employs TRBV4-3 and TRBJ2-3; the match to TRBD2 covers 12 bases. Germline loops: CDR1 LGHNA, CDR2 YSLEER. The CDR3 is 18 amino acids. J gave up 6 bases and V 4 bases, and 14 bases lay outside the gene matches. Here the CDR3 reads CASSPVASGRGPADTQYF. For the CDR3, the DNA is TGCGCCAGCAGCCCCGTGGCTAGCGGGAGGGGGCCTGCGGATACGCAGTATTTT.

J is TRBJ2-3 and V is TRBV4-1, with 8 bases fitting TRBD2. From germline, CDR1 is MGHRA and CDR2 YSYEKL. The CDR3 sequence is 17 residues long. With V trimmed by 3 bases and J by 4 bases, 12 bases remained unmatched. The CDR3, as DNA: TGCGCCAGCAGCCAGGAAGTAGCGGGGAGAGGCGCAGATACGCAGTATTTT. This encodes CASSQEVAGRGADTQYF.

V and J are TRBV6-5 and TRBJ2-1; 8 bases map to TRBD1. CDR3 size: 15 residues. Losses at the gene ends were 6 bases for V and 3 bases for J; bases not matched to a gene: 7. CDR1 is MNHEY, CDR2 SVGAGI, per germline. This CDR3 is CASSLVDRGYNEQFF. The CDR3 region has the DNA TGTGCCAGCAGCCTCGTTGACAGGGGCTACAATGAGCAGTTCTTC.

The gene calls are TRBV4-1 and TRBJ2-1; D unresolved. CDR1 is MGHRA, CDR2 YSYEKL, per germline. V dropped 1 base and J dropped 1 base, with 8 bases sitting between them. The CDR3 is made up of 15 amino acids. As DNA, the CDR3 is TGCGCCAGCAGCCAAGGCCCCGGTTCCTACAATGAGCAGTTCTTC. Encoded protein: CASSQGPGSYNEQFF.

The chain has TRBV27 and TRBJ2-7; D gene unclear. Deletions cut 6 bases from V and 6 bases from J, with 12 bases between. Germline loops: CDR1 MNHEY, CDR2 SMNVEV (reference sequence). The CDR3 sequence is 12 residues long. DNA for the CDR3: TGTGCCAGCAGCCGGACCGCTAGCGAGCAGTACTTC. Encoded protein: CASSRTASEQYF.

The J gene is TRBJ2-3, the V gene TRBV7-9, with D possibly called TRBD1 or TRBD2 (6 bases each). CDR1 and CDR2 (germline): SEHNR, FQNEAQ (reference sequence). CDR3 length equals 11 residues. CDR3 loop: CARGDTDTQYF. The CDR3 region has the DNA TGTGCAAGGGGGGATACAGATACGCAGTATTTT.

V usage is TRBV10-3 and J usage is TRBJ2-7; D is possibly TRBD2 (6 bases). V was pared by 0 bases and J by 6 bases, with 15 bases between. Germline V CDR1 and CDR2: ENHRY, SYGVKD. This CDR3 contains 15 residues. CDR3 sequence (DNA): TGTGCCATCAGTGAGTCAGGCGGGGTCTCGGGCGAGCAGTACTTC. Its protein is CAISESGGVSGEQYF.

The V call is TRBV6-1, the J call TRBJ1-1; 9 bases fit TRBD1. The CDR3 sequence is 14 residues long. Germline values: CDR1 MNHNS, CDR2 SASEGT. The V gene end was trimmed by 7 bases and the J gene end by 4 bases; junction bases not matched to a gene: 7. CDR3 sequence reads: CASTGTGSVTEAFF. In DNA form, the CDR3 reads TGTGCCAGCACCGGGACAGGGTCGGTCACTGAAGCTTTCTTT.

The J gene is TRBJ2-5, the V gene TRBV7-9; tentatively, D is TRBD1 (6 bases). The CDR3 runs to 14 residues. Germline V gene lookup returns CDR1 SEHNR and CDR2 FQNEAQ (reference sequence). The V and J ends lost 2 bases and 5 bases respectively, with 12 bases between them. The DNA for the CDR3 is TGTGCCAGCAGCTTAACCCCCCAGGGGGAGACCCAGTACTTC. Translated, it gives CASSLTPQGETQYF.

The rearrangement links TRBV30 to TRBJ1-1; TRBD1 might be the D (5 bases). CDR1 GTSNPN and CDR2 SVGIG come from the germline V gene (reference sequence). Trimming left V 5 bases short and J 2 bases short, with 18 bases between. CDR3 length: 15 residues. In DNA, the CDR3 is TGTGCCTGGTTACACCCGGGAGGGGTTAACACTGAAGCTTTCTTT. It yields the protein CAWLHPGGVNTEAFF.

V and J are TRBV27 and TRBJ2-6; no definite D call. CDR1 and CDR2 (germline): MNHEY, SMNVEV (reference sequence). The CDR3 has 15 residues. The V gene lost 1 base and the J gene lost 1 base, with 5 bases spanning the gap. The CDR3 DNA is TGTGCCAGCAGTTTATTGGGTTCTGGGGCCAACGTCCTGACTTTC. Protein: CASSLLGSGANVLTF.

This clone has only one observation. V gene TRBV28 combines with J gene TRBJ1-2, with D uncertain. The germline V gene encodes CDR1 MDHEN and CDR2 SYDVKM. V lost 5 bases and J 6 bases, leaving 13 bases between the germline ends. The CDR3 spans 13 residues. CDR3 bases: TGTGCCAGCAGTCCTAACCTGGGCGATGGCTACACCTTC. It codes for CASSPNLGDGYTF.

The chain is built from TRBV18 and TRBJ2-5, with 7 bases matching TRBD2. The germline V gene has CDR1 KGHSH and CDR2 LQKENI. The length of the CDR3 is 18 residues. Trimming at V came to 1 base and at J to 5 bases, leaving 16 bases not matched to a gene. The CDR3 loop reads CASSPRDAWLADTETQYF. For the CDR3, the DNA is TGTGCCAGCTCACCACGGGACGCCTGGCTAGCGGACACTGAGACCCAGTACTTC.

The V gene is TRBV5-1, the J gene TRBJ2-2; D unclear. Germline loops: CDR1 SGHRS, CDR2 YFSETQ. Trimming took 2 bases from V and 5 from J, leaving 10 bases between them. The CDR3 has 14 residues. The CDR3 loop is CASSLSKLTGELFF. The DNA for the CDR3 is TGCGCCAGCAGCTTATCCAAGCTAACCGGGGAGCTGTTTTTT.

The chain employs TRBV27 and TRBJ2-7; no firm D call. Trimming removed 3 bases from V and 0 bases from J, with 21 bases in between. The CDR3 contains 18 residues. Germline CDR1 and CDR2: MNHEY and SMNVEV (reference sequence). CDR3 DNA: TGTGCCAGCAGTTTTTTATCGAATAGCTTCGGATCCTCCTACGAGCAGTACTTC. Its protein is CASSFLSNSFGSSYEQYF.

The chain employs TRBV5-1 and TRBJ2-3; no reliable D call. CDR1 SGHRS and CDR2 YFSETQ come from the germline V gene. With 1 base removed from V and 0 bases from J, the gap between germline ends came to 12 bases. This CDR3 spans 16 amino acids. The CDR3 region is CASSLRPGPSTDTQYF. The CDR3 DNA sequence: TGCGCCAGCAGCTTGCGACCTGGCCCTAGCACAGATACGCAGTATTTT.